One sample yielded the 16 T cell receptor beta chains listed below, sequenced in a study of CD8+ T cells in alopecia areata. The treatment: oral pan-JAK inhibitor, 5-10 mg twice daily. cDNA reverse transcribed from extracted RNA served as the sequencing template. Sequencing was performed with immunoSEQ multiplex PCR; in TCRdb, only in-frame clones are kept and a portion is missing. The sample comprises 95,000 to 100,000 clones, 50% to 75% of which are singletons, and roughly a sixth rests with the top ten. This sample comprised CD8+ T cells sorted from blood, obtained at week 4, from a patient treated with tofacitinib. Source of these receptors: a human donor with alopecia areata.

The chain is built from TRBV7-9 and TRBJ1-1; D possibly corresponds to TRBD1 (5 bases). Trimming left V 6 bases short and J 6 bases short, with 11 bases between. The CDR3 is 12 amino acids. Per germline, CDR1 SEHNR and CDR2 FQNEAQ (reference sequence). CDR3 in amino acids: CASSPGFAEAFF. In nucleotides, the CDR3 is TGTGCCAGCAGTCCAGGGTTCGCTGAAGCTTTCTTT.

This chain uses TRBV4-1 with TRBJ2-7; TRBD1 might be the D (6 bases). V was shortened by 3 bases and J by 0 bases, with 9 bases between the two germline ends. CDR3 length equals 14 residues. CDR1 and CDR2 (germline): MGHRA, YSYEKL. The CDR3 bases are TGCGCCAGCAGCCATACACAGGGCTCCTACGAGCAGTACTTC. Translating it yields CASSHTQGSYEQYF.

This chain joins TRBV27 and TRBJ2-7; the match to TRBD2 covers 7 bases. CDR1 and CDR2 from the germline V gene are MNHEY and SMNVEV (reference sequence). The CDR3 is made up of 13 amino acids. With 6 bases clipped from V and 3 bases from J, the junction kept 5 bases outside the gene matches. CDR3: CASRERGSYEQYF. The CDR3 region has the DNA TGTGCCAGCAGAGAGCGGGGTAGCTACGAGCAGTACTTC.

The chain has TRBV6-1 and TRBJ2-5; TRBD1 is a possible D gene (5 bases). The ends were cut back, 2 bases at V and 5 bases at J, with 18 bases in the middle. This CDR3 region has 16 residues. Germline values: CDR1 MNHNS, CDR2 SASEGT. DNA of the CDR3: TGTGCCAGCAGTGAAAAGGGGCCAGGGCTTTGGGAGACCCAGTACTTC. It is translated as CASSEKGPGLWETQYF.

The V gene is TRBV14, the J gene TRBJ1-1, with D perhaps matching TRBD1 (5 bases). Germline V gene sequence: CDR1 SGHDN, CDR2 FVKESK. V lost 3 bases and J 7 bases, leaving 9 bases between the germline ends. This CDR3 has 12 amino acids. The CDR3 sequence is CASSQRGYEAFF. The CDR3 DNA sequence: TGTGCCAGCAGCCAGAGGGGCTATGAAGCTTTCTTT.

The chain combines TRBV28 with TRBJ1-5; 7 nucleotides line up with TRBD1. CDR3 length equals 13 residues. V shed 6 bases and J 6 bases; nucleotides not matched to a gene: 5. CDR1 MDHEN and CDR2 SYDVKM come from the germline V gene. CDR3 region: CASRDRVGQPQHF. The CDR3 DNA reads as TGTGCCAGCAGAGACAGGGTGGGTCAGCCCCAGCATTTT.

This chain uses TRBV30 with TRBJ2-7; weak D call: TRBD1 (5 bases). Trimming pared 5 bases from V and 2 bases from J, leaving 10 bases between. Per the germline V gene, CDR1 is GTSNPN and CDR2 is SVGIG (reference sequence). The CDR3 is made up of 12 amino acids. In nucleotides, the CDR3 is TGTGCCTGGGACGCAGGGACCTACGAGCAGTACTTC. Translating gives CAWDAGTYEQYF.

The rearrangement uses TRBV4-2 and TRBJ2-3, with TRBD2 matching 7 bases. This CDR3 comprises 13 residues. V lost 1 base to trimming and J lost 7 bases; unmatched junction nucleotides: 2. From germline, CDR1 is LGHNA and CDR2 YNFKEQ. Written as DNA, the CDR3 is TGTGCCAGCAGCCAAGTGGGGGGGAATACGCAGTATTTT. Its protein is CASSQVGGNTQYF.

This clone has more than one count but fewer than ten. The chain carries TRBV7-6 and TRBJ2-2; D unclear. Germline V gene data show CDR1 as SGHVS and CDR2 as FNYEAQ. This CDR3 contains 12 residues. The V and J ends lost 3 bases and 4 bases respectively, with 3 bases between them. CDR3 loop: CASSFGTGELFF. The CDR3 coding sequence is TGTGCCAGCAGCTTCGGCACCGGGGAGCTGTTTTTT.

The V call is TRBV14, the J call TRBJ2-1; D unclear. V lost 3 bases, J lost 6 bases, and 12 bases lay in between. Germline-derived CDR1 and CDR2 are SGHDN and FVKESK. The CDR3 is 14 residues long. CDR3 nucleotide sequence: TGTGCCAGCAGCCACCAAAGACGAGGCAATGAGCAGTTCTTC. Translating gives CASSHQRRGNEQFF.

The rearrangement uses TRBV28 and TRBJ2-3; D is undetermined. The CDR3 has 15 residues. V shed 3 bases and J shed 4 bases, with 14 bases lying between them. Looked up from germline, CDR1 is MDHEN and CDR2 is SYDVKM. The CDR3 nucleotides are TGTGCCAGCAGTTTGGCCCGTGGTAGCCCAGATACGCAGTATTTT. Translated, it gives CASSLARGSPDTQYF.

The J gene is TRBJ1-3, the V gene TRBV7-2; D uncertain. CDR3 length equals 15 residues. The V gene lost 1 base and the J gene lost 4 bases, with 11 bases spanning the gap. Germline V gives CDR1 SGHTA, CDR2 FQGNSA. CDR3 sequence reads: CASSLVSGEGNTIYF. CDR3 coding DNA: TGTGCCAGCAGCTTAGTATCAGGAGAGGGAAACACCATATATTTT.

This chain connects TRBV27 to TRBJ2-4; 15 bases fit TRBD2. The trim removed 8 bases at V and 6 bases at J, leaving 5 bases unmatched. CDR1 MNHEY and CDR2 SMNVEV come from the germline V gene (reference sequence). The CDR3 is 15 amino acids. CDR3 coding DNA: TGTGCCAGCGGAGGACTAGCGGGAGGGGGAAACATTCAGTACTTC. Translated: CASGGLAGGGNIQYF.

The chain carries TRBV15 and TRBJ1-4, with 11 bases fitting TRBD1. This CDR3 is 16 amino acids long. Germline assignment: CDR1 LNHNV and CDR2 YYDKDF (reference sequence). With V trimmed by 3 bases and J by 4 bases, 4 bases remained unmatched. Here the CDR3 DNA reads TGTGCCACCAGCAGGGACAGGGGGCAAATTAATGAAAAACTGTTTTTT. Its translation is CATSRDRGQINEKLFF.

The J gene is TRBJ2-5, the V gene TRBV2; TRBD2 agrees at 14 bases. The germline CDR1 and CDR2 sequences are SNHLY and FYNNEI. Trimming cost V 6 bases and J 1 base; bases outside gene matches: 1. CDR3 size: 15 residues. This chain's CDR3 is CASRGLAGGQETQYF. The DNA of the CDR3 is TGTGCCAGCAGAGGACTAGCGGGAGGCCAAGAGACCCAGTACTTC.

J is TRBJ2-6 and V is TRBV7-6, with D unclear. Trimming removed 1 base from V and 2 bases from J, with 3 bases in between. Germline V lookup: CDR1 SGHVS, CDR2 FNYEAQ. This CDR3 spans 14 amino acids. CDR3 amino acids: CASSLVAGANVLTF. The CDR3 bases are TGTGCCAGCAGCTTAGTTGCTGGGGCCAACGTCCTGACTTTC.